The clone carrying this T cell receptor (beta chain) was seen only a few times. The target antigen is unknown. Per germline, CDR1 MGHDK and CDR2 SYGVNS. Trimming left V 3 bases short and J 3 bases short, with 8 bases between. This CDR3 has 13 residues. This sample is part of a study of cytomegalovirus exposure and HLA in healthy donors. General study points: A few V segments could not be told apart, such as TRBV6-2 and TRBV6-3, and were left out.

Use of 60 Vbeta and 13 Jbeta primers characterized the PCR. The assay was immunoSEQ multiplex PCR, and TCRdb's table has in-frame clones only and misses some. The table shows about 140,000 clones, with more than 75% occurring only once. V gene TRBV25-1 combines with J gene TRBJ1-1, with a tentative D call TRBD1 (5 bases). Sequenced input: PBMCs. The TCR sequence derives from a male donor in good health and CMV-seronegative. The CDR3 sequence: CASSDRAYTEAFF. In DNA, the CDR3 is TGTGCCAGCAGTGACAGGGCGTACACTGAAGCTTTCTTT.